Presented here are 17 T cell receptor beta chains from one specimen sequenced in a study of CD8 T cells in Susac syndrome (dated by TCRdb to between 2018 and 2020). The library was obtained by the immunoSEQ multiplex PCR assay. RNA was extracted using the RNeasy kit, and about 0.5 to 1 ug of the RNA was reverse transcribed with random hexamers. The public sequencing data were trimmed at Q25 with fastp and processed into clonotypes with MiXCR by TCRdb, which kept only in-frame beta chains. When rows share a CDR3 protein, they turn into one entry using the most common DNA and genes. For this sample the table gives around 71,000 distinct CDR3 sequences, of which 96% were detected only once. The top ten hold around 0.11% of the sample. Sequenced input: CD4+ T cells from PBMCs. Receptors were obtained from a human donor with multiple sclerosis.

The chain couples TRBV7-9 to TRBJ2-1, with 9 bases lining up with TRBD2. V shed 5 bases and J 9 bases; nucleotides not matched to a gene: 17. CDR3 length: 17 amino acids. The germline CDR1 and CDR2 sequences are SEHNR and FQNEAQ (reference sequence). The CDR3 coding sequence is TGTGCCAGCAGCCCGCCTGGCGGGGGGGCCGGTAAGGTTGAGCAGTTCTTC. Translating it yields CASSPPGGGAGKVEQFF.

The chain uses TRBV5-1 and TRBJ2-1, with D unclear. The germline V gene has CDR1 SGHRS and CDR2 YFSETQ. The CDR3 contains 13 residues. V lost 1 base, J lost 6 bases, and 8 bases lay in between. CDR3 DNA sequence: TGCGCCAGCAGCTTGATCATAGGCAATGAGCAGTTCTTC. It yields the protein CASSLIIGNEQFF.

The chain carries TRBV2 and TRBJ1-2, with D tentatively TRBD1 (5 bases). Trimming left V 4 bases short and J 4 bases short, with 10 bases between. Germline V CDR1 and CDR2: SNHLY, FYNNEI. The CDR3 has 13 amino acids. The CDR3 DNA reads as TGTGCCAGCAGTGGAGGCAGGGCCTATGGCTACACCTTC. The encoded protein is CASSGGRAYGYTF. Using reference TRBV2 and TRBJ1-2 for the parts outside the CDR3, the full variable domain is EPEVTQTPSHQVTQMGQEVILRCVPISNHLYFYWYRQILGQKVEFLVSFYNNEISEKSEIFDDQFSVERPDGSNFTLKIRSTKLEDSAMYFCASSGGRAYGYTFGSGTRLTVV.

The chain joins TRBV5-1 to TRBJ2-5; D possibly uses TRBD1 or TRBD2 (7 bases each). CDR1 and CDR2 from the germline V gene are SGHRS and YFSETQ. The CDR3 covers 14 residues. V dropped 2 bases and J dropped 2 bases, with 10 bases sitting between them. The CDR3: CASSFQGGQETQYF. In nucleotides, the CDR3 is TGCGCCAGCAGCTTCCAGGGGGGGCAAGAGACCCAGTACTTC.

The V gene is TRBV4-2, the J gene TRBJ1-6, with D perhaps matching TRBD1 (5 bases). The length of the CDR3 is 17 residues. The V end lost 3 bases, the J end lost 8 bases, and 20 bases lay between the germline ends. Germline V CDR1 and CDR2: LGHNA, YNFKEQ. DNA of the CDR3: TGTGCCAGCAGCCAGAGGGGCGCAGGGTTTGTCGATTCACCCCTCCACTTT. Translation gives CASSQRGAGFVDSPLHF.

The V call is TRBV12-3 or TRBV12-4, the J call TRBJ1-2; TRBD1 matches at 7 bases. The V segment lost 2 bases and the J segment 6 bases; nucleotides outside the gene matches: 6. The CDR3 runs to 14 residues. This CDR3 reads CASSLSRGKDGYTF. As DNA, the CDR3 is TGTGCCAGCAGTTTAAGCAGGGGGAAGGATGGCTACACCTTC.

The rearrangement joins TRBV5-1 to TRBJ2-5; D remains ambiguous. This CDR3 region has 15 residues. CDR1 and CDR2 (germline): SGHRS, YFSETQ. The V end lost 0 bases, the J end lost 0 bases, and 9 bases lay between the germline ends. This chain's CDR3 is CASSLGRRHQETQYF. The CDR3 DNA reads as TGCGCCAGCAGCTTGGGCCGGCGGCACCAAGAGACCCAGTACTTC.

V and J are TRBV28 and TRBJ1-2; the match to TRBD1 covers 7 bases. Germline loops: CDR1 MDHEN, CDR2 SYDVKM. Trimming at V came to 6 bases and at J to 5 bases, leaving 21 bases not matched to a gene. This CDR3 spans 18 amino acids. The DNA for the CDR3 is TGTGCCAGCAGCGCCCGTTATCATCGACAGGGTTCCTATTATGGCTACACCTTC. This codes for CASSARYHRQGSYYGYTF.

The chain recombines TRBV7-2 with TRBJ2-7; no clear D. The V end was cut by 4 bases, the J end by 2 bases, with 15 bases between. CDR3 size: 15 residues. Germline-derived CDR1 and CDR2 are SGHTA and FQGNSA. The CDR3 spells CASSYEQLSPYEQYF. CDR3 nucleotide sequence: TGTGCCAGCAGCTACGAACAGCTTTCCCCCTACGAGCAGTACTTC.

V gene TRBV12-3 or TRBV12-4 combines with J gene TRBJ1-6; no firm D call. The V end lost 3 bases, the J end lost 8 bases, and 14 bases lay between the germline ends. The CDR3 runs 15 residues. CDR3 amino acids: CASSFRPFLDSPLHF. CDR3 DNA sequence: TGTGCCAGCAGTTTTCGGCCCTTTCTGGATTCACCCCTCCACTTT.

The chain links TRBV12-3 or TRBV12-4 to TRBJ1-5, with D tentatively TRBD1 (6 bases). Deletions cut 6 bases from V and 11 bases from J, with 17 bases between. The CDR3 spans 13 residues. The DNA for the CDR3 is TGTGCCAGCAGAAAAACACGGTCAGGGGCCCAGCATTTT. Its translation is CASRKTRSGAQHF.

The rearrangement joins TRBV7-9 to TRBJ2-1; 9 positions agree with TRBD1. The V segment lost 5 bases and the J segment 3 bases; nucleotides outside the gene matches: 5. The CDR3 sequence is 15 residues long. Per the germline V gene, CDR1 is SEHNR and CDR2 is FQNEAQ (reference sequence). This CDR3 is CASSPQGALYNEQFF. As DNA, the CDR3 is TGTGCCAGCAGCCCACAGGGGGCCCTCTACAATGAGCAGTTCTTC.

The CDR3 nucleotides read TGTGCCAGCAGTTTACGGCTTCCGAGGGTGGCGGATGGCTACACCTTC. Its protein is CASSLRLPRVADGYTF. V gene TRBV28 combines with J gene TRBJ1-2; D remains unclear. The CDR3 covers 16 residues. Germline assignment: CDR1 MDHEN and CDR2 SYDVKM. V was cut by 2 bases and J by 6 bases, with 19 bases left in between.

This clonotype was observed once. The V gene is TRBV28, the J gene TRBJ2-1; D ambiguous. Germline lookup yields CDR1 MDHEN and CDR2 SYDVKM. The germline V and J ends were trimmed by 5 bases and 6 bases, with 8 bases remaining between them. The CDR3 runs to 12 residues. The DNA of the CDR3 is TGTGCCAGCAGTCTCCATCCCAATGAGCAGTTCTTC. It is translated as CASSLHPNEQFF.

CDR3 nucleotide sequence: TGTGCCAGCAGTGGAGGGGTGGGGAACACTGAAGCTTTCTTT. This encodes CASSGGVGNTEAFF. The chain combines TRBV6-5 with TRBJ1-1; possible D gene TRBD1, 5 bases. Between the trimmed V and J ends, which lost 5 bases and 1 base, there was a span of 11 bases. The CDR3 is 14 amino acids. The germline V gene encodes CDR1 MNHEY and CDR2 SVGAGI.

The V call is TRBV5-1, the J call TRBJ1-1, with D perhaps TRBD1 (6 bases). CDR1 and CDR2 from the germline V gene are SGHRS and YFSETQ. Trimming removed 1 base from V and 11 bases from J, with 15 bases in between. The CDR3 covers 13 residues. Here the CDR3 DNA reads TGCGCCAGCAGCTTGCGAGGGGACATTCGGGCTTTCTTT. This encodes CASSLRGDIRAFF. Full variable domain (remainder filled in from reference TRBV5-1 and TRBJ1-1): KAGVTQTPRYLIKTRGQQVTLSCSPISGHRSVSWYQQTPGQGLQFLFEYFSETQRNKGNFPGRFSGRQFSNSRSEMNVSTLELGDSALYLCASSLRGDIRAFFGQGTRLTVV.

This clonotype has only one observation. The chain employs TRBV24-1 and TRBJ2-3; D remains unclear. Germline assignment: CDR1 KGHDR and CDR2 SFDVKD. CDR3 length: 14 amino acids. V shed 1 base and J shed 0 bases, with 4 bases lying between them. The CDR3 protein is CATSDLSSTDTQYF. CDR3 nucleotides: TGTGCCACCAGTGATTTATCTAGCACAGATACGCAGTATTTT.